This TCR beta chain was captured in a study of CD8+CD57+ T cells in acquired aplastic anemia. On the study more broadly: The study obtained an average of around 3.4 ug of DNA from sorted CD4+ and CD8+ cells.

Sequencing involved patients with CD8+CD57+ cell expansion previously shown by flow cytometry. Severe acquired aplastic anemia was present in all patients. This clonotype has just a few counts. The CDR3 totals 15 residues. Looked up from germline, CDR1 is MRHNA and CDR2 is SNTAGT. V shed 6 bases and J shed 2 bases, with 16 bases lying between them. Genomic DNA provided the template from which TCR beta VDJ and CDR3 profiles were obtained. TCRdb reprocessed the reads via MiXCR and lists one record per CDR3 protein. The sample lists about 160,000 distinct CDR3 sequences, more than 40% occurring once. This clonotype was obtained from a human donor with aplastic anemia. The genes are TRBV6-4 and TRBJ1-2; D gene uncertain. Sequencing was performed on sorted CD4+, CD8+, or CD8+CD57+ T cells (not recorded which) from PBMCs. CDR3 bases: TGTGCCAGCAGACCAGATTGGACGGGGAACTATGGCTACACCTTC. Protein product: CASRPDWTGNYGYTF.